This T cell receptor beta chain is drawn from a study of shared clonotypes between healthy human individuals. Whole-study context: The people who gave samples were a couple of women and a few men aged 18 to 49. CD4 naive cells filled three plates per donor, CD4 memory three, CD8 naive two and CD8 memory one. Findings of the study overall: Exclusively blood specimens were collected; tissue repertoires likely differ.

The CDR3 totals 19 residues. The V and J ends lost 0 bases and 4 bases respectively, with 24 bases between them. Germline V lookup: CDR1 SEHNR, CDR2 FQNEAQ (reference sequence). Remarks on this clone: The antigen remains unidentified.

This table comes from immunoSEQ multiplex PCR, and its TCRdb copy is limited to in-frame clones, with some not included. The sample comprises roughly 1,500,000 clones, approximately 98.5% of which are singletons, and roughly 0.36% rests with the top ten. Naive CD4+ cells were CD45RA-selected; the remaining cells were memory. J is TRBJ1-1 and V is TRBV7-9, with D maybe TRBD1 (6 bases). The TCR comes from a man under 40 in good health. The sample was naive CD4+ T cells sorted from blood. The subset: CD45RA+ positively selected. CDR3 in amino acids: CASSLARIGQPGGSTEAFF. The CDR3 coding sequence is TGTGCCAGCAGCTTAGCGCGGATCGGACAGCCCGGGGGGAGCACTGAAGCTTTCTTT. Looking up the rest from reference TRBV7-9 and TRBJ1-1 gives the full variable domain: DTGVSQNPRHKITKRGQNVTFRCDPISEHNRLYWYRQTLGQGPEFLTYFQNEAQLEKSRLLSDRFSAERPKGSFSTLEIQRTEQGDSAMYLCASSLARIGQPGGSTEAFFGQGTRLTVV.